The clone carrying this T cell receptor beta chain turned up a few times. Its cognate antigen is unknown. TCRdb re-analysed the reads in MiXCR, keeping a single row per CDR3 protein. The table has 750,000 to 900,000 distinct CDR3 sequences, just under 30% seen once; the top ten hold less than 15%. These data come from a study of T cell repertoires in cytomegalovirus infection. About the study: Public TCR beta signatures provided an indication of both CMV infection and a matching HLA type. Study-wide results and caveats: Cumulative frequency of public TCR beta families picked out carriers of CMV plus the relevant HLA. In two of eight donors, the top clonotype was HLA-C-restricted CMV-specific.

The CDR3 runs 18 residues. V gave up 2 bases and J gave up 0 bases, with 13 bases separating them. CDR1 and CDR2 (germline): KGHDR, SFDVKD. This receptor was taken from a human donor in good health (CMV status not recorded). Some clones in this sample may be carry-over from other donors' samples. The chain joins TRBV24-1 to TRBJ2-6; possibly TRBD1 for D (6 bases). The sequencing used cultured CD8+ T cells from PBMCs, collected from culture after CMV antigen stimulation. The chain's CDR3 is CATSDSRTVDSGANVLTF. CDR3 DNA: TGTGCCACCAGTGATTCGCGGACAGTAGACTCTGGGGCCAACGTCCTGACTTTC.